These 10 T cell receptor beta chains were all obtained from the same sample, sequenced in a study of blood T cells in healthy people across ages. For the second PCR, which ran for about 7 to 12 cycles, a sample-barcoded 5' primer and a J-beta primer mix were used. TCRdb re-analysed the 5' RACE reads in MiXCR, keeping a single row per CDR3 protein. Altogether fewer than 2,000,000 distinct CDR3 sequences are present, about 35% being singletons, with the ten largest covering around 11%. The sequenced sample was blood. The source of these receptors is a woman aged 25 to 45 in good health.

This clonotype was detected only a few times. V gene TRBV3-1 combines with J gene TRBJ2-4, with 9 bases identical to TRBD1. Trimming took 4 bases from V and 0 from J; bases not matched to a gene: 4. Germline V gives CDR1 LGHDT, CDR2 YNNKEL (reference sequence). CDR3 size: 16 residues. The CDR3 sequence is CASSPGQGIAKNIQYF. For the CDR3, the DNA is TGTGCCAGCAGCCCTGGACAGGGGATAGCCAAAAACATTCAGTACTTC.

Points on this clonotype: At one end the junction does not follow the germline gene, possibly because of a read error. The V gene is TRBV12-3 or TRBV12-4, the J gene TRBJ2-1; D may match TRBD1 or TRBD2 (6 bases each). This CDR3 is built from 15 residues. As DNA, the CDR3 is TGTGACAGCACCGGCTTCGGGGGCCACAACAATGAGCAGTTCTTC. Its translation: CDSTGFGGHNNEQFF.

This clonotype was seen just once. This rearrangement joins TRBV5-1 to TRBJ2-1, with D uncertain. The CDR3 runs to 14 residues. CDR1 is SGHRS and CDR2 is YFSETQ in the germline V gene. Trimming stripped 0 bases from V and 4 bases from J, with 8 bases between. The CDR3 here is CASSLADKYNEQFF. The CDR3 DNA is TGCGCCAGCAGCTTGGCCGACAAGTACAATGAGCAGTTCTTC.

The chain employs TRBV7-9 and TRBJ2-1; D ambiguous. The CDR3 runs 16 residues. V shed 1 base and J shed 5 bases, with 15 bases lying between them. Germline V gene data show CDR1 as SEHNR and CDR2 as FQNEAQ (reference sequence). CDR3 protein: CASSLVSGYPDNEQFF. For the CDR3, the DNA is TGTGCCAGCAGCTTAGTGTCCGGGTATCCCGACAATGAGCAGTTCTTC.

V is TRBV27 and J is TRBJ2-7; perhaps TRBD2 as D (6 bases). Germline CDR1 and CDR2: MNHEY and SMNVEV (reference sequence). The CDR3 is made up of 14 amino acids. Trimming shortened V by 6 bases and J by 0 bases, and 12 bases separated the two germline ends. The DNA for the CDR3 is TGTGCCAGCAGGACCGGGACTGCCTCCTACGAGCAGTACTTC. Translation: CASRTGTASYEQYF.

J is TRBJ2-7 and V is TRBV20-1; 9 nucleotides align to TRBD2. The CDR3 length is 13 residues. Trimming at V came to 6 bases and at J to 4 bases, leaving 7 bases not matched to a gene. Germline V gives CDR1 DFQATT, CDR2 SNEGSKA (reference sequence). The CDR3 DNA reads as TGCAGTGCGGCCGGGACTAGCCTGTACGAGCAGTACTTC. It yields the protein CSAAGTSLYEQYF.

The chain has TRBV2 and TRBJ2-3, with D perhaps TRBD1 (5 bases). CDR1 is SNHLY, CDR2 FYNNEI, per germline. Trimming shortened V by 5 bases and J by 7 bases, and 13 bases separated the two germline ends. The CDR3 covers 13 residues. The CDR3 DNA is TGTGCCAGCAGTTCAACAGGCCCACATACGCAGTATTTT. It yields the protein CASSSTGPHTQYF.

The chain has TRBV30 and TRBJ1-1; TRBD1 agrees at 9 bases. The CDR3 loop spans 15 amino acids. Trimming removed 3 bases from V and 0 bases from J; junction bases left unmatched: 5. Germline values: CDR1 GTSNPN, CDR2 SVGIG (reference sequence). The CDR3 is CAWRTGGNMNTEAFF. The CDR3, as DNA: TGTGCCTGGAGAACAGGGGGCAACATGAACACTGAAGCTTTCTTT.

This clonotype has just a few counts. This chain joins TRBV5-1 and TRBJ2-3; D unclear. The V end lost 4 bases, the J end lost 1 base, and 16 bases lay between the germline ends. The CDR3 sequence is 16 residues long. CDR1 and CDR2 (germline): SGHRS, YFSETQ. CDR3 sequence (DNA): TGCGCCAGCAGCCCCGGGCTCCTATCGGGCACAGATACGCAGTATTTT. Translating gives CASSPGLLSGTDTQYF.

Concerning this clonotype itself: Just one base apart from a much larger clone, this may be a read error. The chain links TRBV29-1 to TRBJ2-5; no clear D gene. CDR3 length: 12 amino acids. CDR1 is SQVTM, CDR2 ANQGSEA, per germline. The CDR3 coding sequence is TGCGGCTCTAAAGCGATTGGAGAGACCCAGTACTTC. Its translation: CGSKAIGETQYF.